These T cell receptor beta chains were read from a single sample in a study of cytomegalovirus exposure and HLA in healthy donors. The protocol was immunoSEQ multiplex PCR, while the TCRdb copy is restricted to in-frame clones and leaves out a portion. The sample lists 120,000 or so clones; approximately 94% were seen once. The sequenced material came from PBMCs. These TCRs come from a man between 18 and 29 years old in good health and CMV-seronegative. The CDR3 runs from the conserved cysteine through the conserved F or W. Some rows mark clone size as missing; the rest say once, few, many or name a class of expanded clone.

clone_size	v_call	j_call	cdr3_aa
-	TRBV11-2	TRBJ1-1	CASSTSGGTEAFF
once	TRBV28	TRBJ2-3	CASSHTSLAGVSDTQYF
-	TRBV28	TRBJ1-5	CASSFPGIGNQPQHF
-	TRBV29-1	TRBJ2-3	CSAISGITDTQYF
-	TRBV7-9	TRBJ2-1	CASRAGRGNEQFF
-	TRBV10-3	TRBJ1-2	CAISESEANRGNSGYTF
once	TRBV28	TRBJ1-2	CASSQRPDLGQGINYGYTF
once	TRBV5-1	TRBJ2-1	CASSLLLAGGSYNEQFF
-	TRBV19	TRBJ1-1	CASLDRLANTEAFF
-	TRBV4-3	TRBJ2-6	CASSQDAAWSSGANVLTF
-	TRBV28	TRBJ1-2	CASSLLRQSYGYTF
-	TRBV15	TRBJ2-3	CATSREAADTQYF
-	TRBV9	TRBJ2-7	CASSGGTSGTYEQYF
-	TRBV7-3	TRBJ2-7	CASSFDRGYEQYF
-	TRBV7-9	TRBJ2-1	CASSLGWGLAIHNEQFF
-	TRBV27	TRBJ2-1	CASSFMNEQFF
-	TRBV4-3	TRBJ1-1	CASSQVHGGQGKNTEAFF
-	TRBV4-1	TRBJ1-1	CASSQDGREILSTEAFF
-	TRBV7-3	TRBJ2-3	CASSLTGLASSTDTQYF
-	TRBV6-1	TRBJ2-7	CASRADRGHGNEQYF
-	TRBV14	TRBJ2-1	CASSQDLRSYNEQFF
-	TRBV7-3	TRBJ2-1	CASRFRTSPYNEQFF
-	TRBV7-9	TRBJ2-7	CASSFPGQAYEQYF
-	TRBV4-2	TRBJ2-7	CASSQVGDEQYF
-	TRBV7-9	TRBJ1-2	CASSPSEGYTF
-	TRBV6-6	TRBJ2-2	CASSYSGLAGGGELFF
-	TRBV13	TRBJ1-1	CASSWGRGADTEAFF